One sample yielded the 24 T cell receptor beta chains listed below, sequenced in a study of spatial heterogeneity in lung cancer. Time point: blood at routine non-recurrence follow-up after resection. In each case, whole RNA from tumor, nontumor lung or frozen PBMC was sequenced unsorted. One entry per CDR3 protein, called by TCRdb with MiXCR from the 5' RACE reads. The sample consists of roughly 120,000 distinct CDR3 sequences, over 9% of them appearing once. The starting material was PBMCs, obtained at follow-up. The receptors derive from a male donor with early-stage non-small cell lung cancer.

The chain combines TRBV5-1 with TRBJ2-1; 7 nucleotides line up with TRBD2. J lost 6 bases, V lost 0 bases, and 0 bases had no gene match. From germline, CDR1 is SGHRS and CDR2 YFSETQ. The CDR3 contains 13 residues. CDR3 in DNA: TGCGCCAGCAGCTTGGCGGGAGGCAATGAGCAGTTCTTC. Its protein product is CASSLAGGNEQFF.

The J gene is TRBJ2-3, the V gene TRBV7-2; TRBD1 matches 7 bases. Germline CDR1 is SGHTA and CDR2 is FQGNSA. J gave up 2 bases and V 4 bases, and 9 bases lay outside the gene matches. The CDR3 covers 16 residues. In nucleotides, the CDR3 is TGTGCCAGCAGCTATACCGGGACAGTGTTCACAGATACGCAGTATTTT. This encodes CASSYTGTVFTDTQYF.

This clonotype is deemed large. The gene calls are TRBV7-2 and TRBJ1-4, with a weak D call TRBD1 (5 bases). Germline CDR1 and CDR2: SGHTA and FQGNSA. V was pared by 2 bases and J by 6 bases, with 19 bases between. The CDR3 loop spans 17 amino acids. The CDR3 DNA sequence: TGTGCCAGCAGCTTATCGTCCAGGGTGACCCTCTATGAAAAACTGTTTTTT. This encodes CASSLSSRVTLYEKLFF.

The chain joins TRBV20-1 to TRBJ1-5; D might be TRBD1 (6 bases). Trimming stripped 2 bases from V and 3 bases from J, with 8 bases between. CDR3 length equals 13 residues. Germline V CDR1 and CDR2: DFQATT, SNEGSKA (reference sequence). The CDR3 spells CSARRTANQPQHF. CDR3 in DNA: TGCAGTGCTAGAAGGACAGCCAATCAGCCCCAGCATTTT.

The chain couples TRBV19 to TRBJ1-5, with no clear D. This CDR3 contains 18 residues. Germline CDR1 is LNHDA and CDR2 is SQIVND (reference sequence). Deletions cut 5 bases from V and 4 bases from J, with 24 bases between. The CDR3 is CASSPSLQFLKGNQPQHF. The CDR3 DNA follows: TGTGCCAGTAGTCCCTCCCTGCAATTTTTAAAGGGTAATCAGCCCCAGCATTTT.

In this sample, this clonotype turned up many times. The CDR3 sequence: CATSDTGQGRGYTF. In DNA form, the CDR3 reads TGTGCCACCAGTGATACAGGACAGGGGAGAGGCTACACCTTC. The gene calls are TRBV24-1 and TRBJ1-2; 9 nucleotides match TRBD1. Germline lookup yields CDR1 KGHDR and CDR2 SFDVKD. Trimming took 3 bases from V and 8 from J; bases not matched to a gene: 6. There are 14 residues in the CDR3.

This clonotype was recorded many times. This rearrangement joins TRBV21-1 to TRBJ1-5; the DNA was not compared with TRBD1, the D call given in the table. TRBV21-1 represents a pseudogene. The CDR3 extends over 18 amino acids. The CDR3 DNA reads as TGTGCCAGCAGCAAAGAGTCCGCTCGGACAGGGGGTAATCAGCCCCAGCATTTT. Encoded protein: CASSKESARTGGNQPQHF.

At least ten counts were recorded for this clonotype. This chain joins TRBV3-1 and TRBJ1-1; a weak D match, TRBD1 (5 bases). Trimming took 2 bases from V and 4 from J, leaving 8 bases between them. The CDR3 is made up of 13 amino acids. The germline V gene has CDR1 LGHDT and CDR2 YNNKEL (reference sequence). The CDR3 protein is CASSQMGGTEAFF. The CDR3 DNA reads as TGTGCCAGCAGCCAAATGGGGGGCACTGAAGCTTTCTTT.

This clonotype was counted many times. This chain links TRBV14 with TRBJ2-1; D is perhaps TRBD1 or TRBD2 (5 bases each). V lost 0 bases and J 8 bases, leaving 11 bases between the germline ends. CDR1 is SGHDN and CDR2 is FVKESK in the germline V gene. This CDR3 has 14 residues. The CDR3 DNA is TGTGCCAGCAGCCAAGATAGTCGGGGCCATGAGCAGTTCTTC. This gives the protein CASSQDSRGHEQFF.

The CDR3, as DNA: TGTGCCAGCGCAGAACCCGGTAACTATGGCTACACCTTC. Residues: CASAEPGNYGYTF. This chain uses TRBV19 with TRBJ1-2; D gene uncertain. The CDR3 is 13 residues long. The V end lost 9 bases, the J end lost 1 base, and 12 bases lay between the germline ends. The germline CDR1 and CDR2 sequences are LNHDA and SQIVND (reference sequence).

This clonotype was counted ten times or more. This chain links TRBV7-2 with TRBJ2-1; D gene unclear. From germline, CDR1 is SGHTA and CDR2 FQGNSA. Trimming shortened V by 0 bases and J by 9 bases, and 15 bases separated the two germline ends. The CDR3 consists of 15 residues. The DNA of the CDR3 is TGTGCCAGCAGCTTAGCGGCCATAAGGAGCCGTGAGCAGTTCTTC. Residues: CASSLAAIRSREQFF.

This clonotype was seen more than once but under ten times. This chain uses TRBV7-2 with TRBJ1-1; TRBD1 might be the D (6 bases). This CDR3 is 15 amino acids long. Germline-derived CDR1 and CDR2 are SGHTA and FQGNSA. The V gene lost 1 base and the J gene lost 7 bases, with 16 bases spanning the gap. The CDR3 region is CASSLGRGAAGEAFF. DNA of the CDR3: TGTGCCAGCAGCTTAGGGCGGGGGGCAGCTGGTGAAGCTTTCTTT.

This chain joins TRBV7-6 and TRBJ2-7; a weak D match, TRBD2 (5 bases). The CDR3 runs to 15 residues. The V gene lost 5 bases and the J gene lost 3 bases, with 17 bases spanning the gap. Germline CDR1 SGHVS, CDR2 FNYEAQ. The CDR3, as DNA: TGTGCCAGCAGCCGATCTATTGGACGGGACTACGAGCAGTACTTC. Residues: CASSRSIGRDYEQYF.

This clonotype was seen only a few times. The chain recombines TRBV19 with TRBJ2-1; 8 bases agree with TRBD2. V shed 6 bases, J shed 8 bases, and the junction held 12 bases outside the gene matches. Germline loops: CDR1 LNHDA, CDR2 SQIVND (reference sequence). The length of the CDR3 is 15 residues. The CDR3 nucleotides read TGTGCCAGTAGCCATCGGGGGGGCCGTGGAGATGAGCAGTTCTTC. As protein: CASSHRGGRGDEQFF.

At least ten counts were recorded for this clonotype. This CDR3 reads CSARLQGLDTQYF. CDR3 DNA: TGCAGTGCTAGATTGCAGGGGTTGGATACGCAGTATTTT. V is TRBV20-1 and J is TRBJ2-3, with D maybe TRBD1 (6 bases). CDR3 length: 13 residues. With 2 bases removed from V and 6 bases from J, the gap between germline ends came to 12 bases. CDR1 is DFQATT and CDR2 is SNEGSKA in the germline V gene (reference sequence).

The chain combines TRBV24-1 with TRBJ2-1; a weak D match, TRBD2 (5 bases). Germline V gene lookup returns CDR1 KGHDR and CDR2 SFDVKD. Trimming cost V 4 bases and J 2 bases, with 14 bases left between them. The CDR3 runs to 16 residues. For the CDR3, the DNA is TGTGCCACCAGTGACCCGAGGGTACCCGCCTACAATGAGCAGTTCTTC. Residues: CATSDPRVPAYNEQFF.

This clonotype has more than one count but fewer than ten. V gene TRBV10-3 combines with J gene TRBJ1-6; weak D call: TRBD1 (5 bases). Germline-derived CDR1 and CDR2 are ENHRY and SYGVKD. This CDR3 spans 14 amino acids. V lost 6 bases to trimming and J lost 7 bases, with 13 bases between them. CDR3 in DNA: TGTGCCATCAGGGAGAGGGGCATAAATTCACCCCTCCACTTT. Translation gives CAIRERGINSPLHF.

This chain joins TRBV10-3 and TRBJ1-6; tentative D call: TRBD1 (5 bases). V was shortened by 2 bases and J by 5 bases, with 10 bases between the two germline ends. The CDR3 covers 15 residues. Looked up from germline, CDR1 is ENHRY and CDR2 is SYGVKD. The CDR3 here is CAISEGTADNSPLHF. Here the CDR3 DNA reads TGTGCCATCAGTGAGGGGACGGCCGATAATTCACCCCTCCACTTT.

The chain combines TRBV5-4 with TRBJ1-2, with D tentatively TRBD1 (5 bases). The CDR3 covers 16 residues. Germline-derived CDR1 and CDR2 are SGHNT and YYREEE (reference sequence). Trimming removed 6 bases from V and 4 bases from J, with 22 bases in between. CDR3 bases: TGTGCCAGCACCCTGGAGTTAGGGACCCTTTCCTATGGCTACACCTTC. Translation: CASTLELGTLSYGYTF.

In this sample, this clonotype turned up many times. The genes are TRBV11-3 and TRBJ2-4, with D perhaps TRBD1 (7 bases). Trimming took 4 bases from V and 9 from J, leaving 16 bases between them. Germline-derived CDR1 and CDR2 are SGHNT and YENEEA. CDR3 length: 14 residues. CDR3 protein: CASSSEGALGIQYF. Written as DNA, the CDR3 is TGTGCCAGCAGCTCGGAGGGGGCCTTGGGCATTCAGTACTTC.

This chain connects TRBV5-4 to TRBJ2-5; 7 nucleotides align to TRBD2. Trimming at V came to 4 bases and at J to 5 bases, leaving 8 bases not matched to a gene. The CDR3 spans 14 residues. The germline gives CDR1 SGHNT, CDR2 YYREEE (reference sequence). CDR3 loop: CASSRGGAGETQYF. CDR3 DNA: TGTGCCAGCAGCCGCGGGGGTGCCGGGGAGACCCAGTACTTC.

CDR3 bases: TGTGCCAGCAGCTTGGGCGGGGAGTACGAGCAGTACTTC. Protein: CASSLGGEYEQYF. The chain uses TRBV13 and TRBJ2-7, with a possible D match to TRBD2 (6 bases). Germline lookup yields CDR1 PRHDT and CDR2 FYEKMQ (reference sequence). The CDR3 is made up of 13 amino acids. The ends were cut back, 3 bases at V and 4 bases at J, with 10 bases in the middle. Full variable domain (rest looked up from reference TRBV13 and TRBJ2-7): AAGVIQSPRHLIKEKRETATLKCYPIPRHDTVYWYQQGPGQDPQFLISFYEKMQSDKGSIPDRFSAQQFSDYHSELNMSSLELGDSALYFCASSLGGEYEQYFGPGTRLTVT.

The chain carries TRBV3-1 and TRBJ2-3, with a weak D call TRBD2 (6 bases). Germline assignment: CDR1 LGHDT and CDR2 YNNKEL (reference sequence). V was trimmed by 0 bases and J by 7 bases, leaving 17 bases between them. The length of the CDR3 is 16 residues. The CDR3 coding sequence is TGTGCCAGCAGCCAAGAAGGGCGGGGAGGCCGAAATACGCAGTATTTT. It specifies CASSQEGRGGRNTQYF.

A few counts support this clonotype. The chain employs TRBV2 and TRBJ1-2, with 7 bases fitting TRBD1. This CDR3 is 15 amino acids long. V lost 7 bases and J lost 4; bases outside the gene matches: 12. Germline-derived CDR1 and CDR2 are SNHLY and FYNNEI. The CDR3 reads CASKLSAGGSYGYTF. The CDR3 DNA is TGTGCCAGCAAGCTTAGCGCAGGGGGTAGCTATGGCTACACCTTC.